A selection of T cell receptor beta chains follows, all from one sample in a study of identical twins. TCRdb analysed the 5' RACE reads with MiXCR anew, one entry per CDR3 protein. The sample lists around 280,000 distinct CDR3 sequences; more than 6.5% were seen once. This sample was also put to use in a study of yellow fever vaccine responses in identical twins.

Specimen: memory (CD45RO+) T cells sorted from blood. These receptors were collected from a woman aged 18-35 years in good health. The CDR3 runs from the conserved cysteine through the conserved F or W. D genes are given only for firm matches. Expanded clones get a size class; other rows say once, few or many, or leave the size out.

v_gene,abundance,j_gene,d_gene,CDR3aa,CDR3nt
TRBV3-1,many,TRBJ2-7,TRBD2,CASSQGPSGRLNEQYF,TGTGCCAGCAGCCAAGGGCCTAGCGGGAGGTTGAACGAGCAGTACTTC
TRBV6-2/TRBV6-3,few,TRBJ2-3,TRBD1,CASRPHGTVTDTQYF,TGTGCCAGCAGACCCCACGGGACAGTCACAGATACGCAGTATTTT
TRBV5-1,once,TRBJ2-7,.,CASSLVKGGSYEQYF,TGCGCCAGCAGCTTGGTTAAGGGAGGCTCCTACGAGCAGTACTTC
TRBV7-2,many,TRBJ1-2,.,CASSSRDLSSYGYTF,TGTGCCAGCAGCTCGAGGGACCTTTCTTCCTATGGCTACACCTTC
TRBV10-3,many,TRBJ2-5,.,CAIAPGGIQETQYF,TGTGCCATCGCCCCGGGTGGGATTCAAGAGACCCAGTACTTC
TRBV5-1,few,TRBJ2-7,.,CASSLTSLRSEQYF,TGCGCCAGCAGCCTGACTAGTTTAAGGAGCGAGCAGTACTTC
TRBV7-3,.,TRBJ2-7,.,CASSLGYSYGQYF,TGTGCCAGCAGCTTGGGCTACTCCTACGGGCAGTACTTC
TRBV6-6,.,TRBJ2-5,.,CASSYVRGETQYF,TGTGCCAGCAGTTACGTCAGGGGAGAGACCCAGTACTTC
TRBV14,many,TRBJ2-5,TRBD1,CASSQGVGTGGRETQYF,TGTGCCAGCAGCCAAGGGGTAGGGACAGGGGGCCGTGAGACCCAGTACTTC
TRBV6-1,.,TRBJ2-1,.,CASSEVDSEYNEQFF,TGTGCCAGCAGTGAAGTTGATAGCGAGTACAATGAGCAGTTCTTC
TRBV12-5,.,TRBJ2-7,TRBD2,CASGNGLAGEQYF,TGTGCTAGTGGTAACGGACTAGCGGGTGAGCAGTACTTC
TRBV5-1,many,TRBJ2-1,TRBD1,CASSSTGTDYNEQFF,TGCGCCAGCAGCTCAACCGGGACAGACTACAATGAGCAGTTCTTC
TRBV6-1,many,TRBJ1-1,.,CASSKDRETIVHTEAFF,TGTGCCAGCAGTAAGGACAGAGAAACCATCGTTCACACTGAAGCTTTCTTT
TRBV3-1,.,TRBJ2-7,TRBD2,CASSQGGLVIYEQYF,TGTGCCAGCAGCCAAGGGGGACTAGTGATCTACGAGCAGTACTTC
TRBV6-5,few,TRBJ1-4,.,CASSYLGGGDEKLFF,TGTGCCAGCAGTTACTTAGGTGGTGGGGATGAAAAACTGTTTTTT
TRBV6-1,.,TRBJ1-2,.,CASQLGGRDYGYTF,TGTGCCAGCCAACTGGGGGGTAGAGACTATGGCTACACCTTC
TRBV27,.,TRBJ2-3,.,CASSLTSAFTDTQYF,TGTGCCAGCAGTTTAACTTCCGCCTTCACAGATACGCAGTATTTT
TRBV12-3/TRBV12-4,many,TRBJ1-2,.,CASSLPPGYGYTF,TGTGCCAGCAGTTTACCCCCGGGGTATGGCTACACCTTC
TRBV11-1,.,TRBJ2-5,.,CASSFLETTGSETQYF,TGTGCCAGCAGCTTCCTTGAGACCACAGGGTCAGAGACCCAGTACTTC
TRBV6-5,.,TRBJ2-1,TRBD1,CASSLQGAQVNEQFF,TGTGCCAGCAGTTTACAGGGGGCGCAAGTCAATGAGCAGTTCTTC
TRBV12-3/TRBV12-4,many,TRBJ2-7,.,CASSYKTGTGTYEQYF,TGTGCCAGCAGTTATAAAACCGGGACTGGGACCTACGAGCAGTACTTC
TRBV24-1,.,TRBJ2-1,TRBD2,CATSDSPTSGNNEQFF,TGTGCCACCAGTGACTCTCCTACTAGCGGCAACAATGAGCAGTTCTTC
TRBV6-1,few,TRBJ1-1,TRBD1,CASILDGGTGSVAFF,TGTGCCAGCATCCTCGACGGGGGGACAGGGTCTGTGGCTTTCTTT
TRBV25-1,few,TRBJ2-5,.,CASMRTETQYF,TGTGCCAGCATGCGTACGGAGACCCAGTACTTC
TRBV12-3/TRBV12-4,many,TRBJ2-3,.,CASSPAGGRVTDTQYF,TGTGCCAGCAGTCCTGCCGGCGGCCGGGTCACAGATACGCAGTATTTT
TRBV4-1,many,TRBJ1-4,.,CASSQHRWRNATNEKLFF,TGCGCCAGCAGCCAACACCGGTGGAGAAACGCAACTAATGAAAAACTGTTTTTT
TRBV6-1,.,TRBJ2-2,TRBD2,CASSRKSPGGIEELFF,TGTGCCAGCTCTCGTAAGTCCCCGGGAGGTATCGAGGAGCTGTTTTTT
TRBV25-1,.,TRBJ2-5,.,CASSHGIQEQETQYF,TGTGCCAGCAGTCACGGGATACAGGAGCAAGAGACCCAGTACTTC
TRBV6-5,few,TRBJ1-4,.,CASSYSNQGGNEKLFF,TGTGCCAGCAGTTACTCGAATCAGGGCGGTAACGAAAAACTGTTTTTT
TRBV29-1,many,TRBJ1-2,TRBD1,CSVGDRGRGYTF,TGCAGCGTTGGGGACAGGGGGCGAGGCTACACCTTC
TRBV20-1,many,TRBJ1-6,.,CSARATVYNSPLHF,TGCAGTGCTAGAGCGACGGTATATAATTCACCCCTCCACTTT
TRBV9,.,TRBJ1-4,.,CASSEASGTYNEKLFF,TGTGCCAGCAGCGAAGCTTCCGGGACGTATAATGAAAAACTGTTTTTT
TRBV18,.,TRBJ2-1,.,CASSPGYSSYNEQFF,TGTGCCAGCTCACCGGGCTATAGCTCCTACAATGAGCAGTTCTTC
TRBV4-1,many,TRBJ1-5,TRBD1,CASSQVYGGGRNQPQHF,TGCGCCAGCAGCCAAGTTTACGGAGGGGGCCGCAATCAGCCCCAGCATTTT
TRBV24-1,many,TRBJ1-3,.,CATSEGRAASGNTIYF,TGTGCCACCAGTGAAGGCAGGGCAGCTTCTGGAAACACCATATATTTT
TRBV24-1,many,TRBJ2-1,TRBD2,CATSGGLADTMKQFF,TGTGCCACCAGTGGGGGACTAGCGGACACAATGAAGCAGTTCTTC
TRBV5-1,many,TRBJ2-3,TRBD2,CASSLTSGISTDTQYF,TGCGCCAGCAGCTTAACTAGCGGCATAAGCACAGATACGCAGTATTTT
TRBV12-3/TRBV12-4,.,TRBJ2-1,.,CASSLGIGSYNEQFF,TGTGCCAGCAGTTTAGGGATCGGGTCCTACAATGAGCAGTTCTTC
TRBV3-1,many,TRBJ2-1,.,CASSQLSAGRYNEQFF,TGTGCCAGCAGCCAATTAAGCGCGGGAAGGTACAATGAGCAGTTCTTC
TRBV2,few,TRBJ1-1,TRBD1,CASRKGAGSEAFF,TGTGCCAGCAGGAAGGGGGCCGGGAGTGAAGCTTTCTTT
TRBV7-6,few,TRBJ2-3,TRBD2,CASSLAGASSGRLRTDTQYF,TGTGCCAGCAGCTTAGCGGGTGCGTCTAGCGGGAGACTTCGCACAGATACGCAGTATTTT
TRBV5-1,many,TRBJ2-1,.,CASAPTMGNEQFF,TGCGCCAGCGCGCCCACCATGGGGAATGAGCAGTTCTTC
TRBV2,.,TRBJ2-2,TRBD1,CASRGTGTTGELFF,TGTGCCAGCAGGGGGACAGGGACCACCGGGGAGCTGTTTTTT
TRBV20-1,many,TRBJ2-2,.,CSARVTGRTGELFF,TGCAGTGCTAGAGTTACAGGGCGGACCGGGGAGCTGTTTTTT
TRBV27,many,TRBJ2-3,.,CASSTRGLGTDTQYF,TGTGCCAGCAGCACTAGGGGACTCGGCACAGATACGCAGTATTTT